This TCR beta chain was captured in a study of blood T cells in healthy people across ages. Concerning this clonotype itself: Its antigen is unknown.

Points from the study as a whole: Significant beta diversity loss was already apparent by age approximately 36, declining roughly linearly. Considered underestimates were the diversity estimates obtained from one million T cells.

With a J-beta primer mix and a sample-barcoded 5' primer, a second PCR ran about 7 to 11 cycles. Each cDNA molecule was tagged by a template-switch adaptor that had 12 random nucleotides. TCRdb ran MiXCR on the 5' RACE reads and lists one entry per CDR3 protein. In the table there are under 1 million distinct CDR3 sequences, under 45% of which are singletons. This CDR3 comprises 14 residues. Germline V gene data show CDR1 as DFQATT and CDR2 as SNEGSKA (reference sequence). Trimming stripped 3 bases from V and 7 bases from J, with 18 bases between. This chain links TRBV20-1 with TRBJ1-2; tentatively, D is TRBD1 (5 bases). The origin of this receptor is a man aged 55-75 years in good health. Sequenced: blood. This chain's CDR3 is CSASSGTSSGGYTF. The CDR3 DNA reads TGCAGTGCTAGTTCAGGGACTAGTAGTGGTGGCTACACCTTC.